Following are 30 T cell receptor beta chains from one sample sequenced in a study of blood T cell repertoires in COVID-19. Here immunoSEQ multiplex PCR was the method, and the copy in TCRdb shows in-frame clones only, minus some. This table has around 250,000 clones, 65% to 85% appearing once. The source material was peripheral blood. These receptors all come from a man between 40 and 49 years old with active or convalescent COVID-19.

The rearrangement links TRBV12-3 or TRBV12-4 to TRBJ2-5; tentatively, D is TRBD2 (6 bases). The CDR3 is 11 residues long. Deletions cut 3 bases from V and 9 bases from J, with 8 bases between. The CDR3 nucleotides are TGTGCCAGCAGTTTCTGGGGGGCCCAGTACTTC. Protein: CASSFWGAQYF.

DNA of the CDR3: TGCGCCAGCAGCTCGGAAACAGGGGTAGTTGGCGGGGAGCTGTTTTTT. Protein product: CASSSETGVVGGELFF. This chain joins TRBV5-1 and TRBJ2-2; 7 bases agree with TRBD1. Germline V CDR1 and CDR2: SGHRS, YFSETQ. V was clipped by 3 bases and J by 7 bases; unmatched bases: 12. The CDR3 contains 16 residues. The complete variable domain, with remaining parts taken from reference TRBV5-1 and TRBJ2-2, reads KAGVTQTPRYLIKTRGQQVTLSCSPISGHRSVSWYQQTPGQGLQFLFEYFSETQRNKGNFPGRFSGRQFSNSRSEMNVSTLELGDSALYLCASSSETGVVGGELFFGEGSRLTVL.

In its sample, this clone was seen once. The chain employs TRBV5-1 and TRBJ2-1, with TRBD2 identical over 11 bases. J lost 8 bases, V lost 1 base, and 8 bases had no gene match. This CDR3 comprises 16 residues. The V gene's germline CDR1 is SGHRS and CDR2 YFSETQ. The CDR3 region has the DNA TGCGCCAGCAGCTTGTCTAGCGGGGGGCTCGTAGATGAGCAGTTCTTC. Its protein product is CASSLSSGGLVDEQFF.

This rearrangement joins TRBV18 to TRBJ1-4; 7 bases are a match to TRBD1. Trimming removed 3 bases from V and 4 bases from J; junction bases left unmatched: 2. Per the germline V gene, CDR1 is KGHSH and CDR2 is LQKENI. This CDR3 comprises 14 residues. In DNA, the CDR3 is TGTGCCAGCTCACCGACAGGGAGTAATGAAAAACTGTTTTTT. Residues: CASSPTGSNEKLFF.

This clone was counted once. This sequence joins TRBV11-2 and TRBJ2-5; tentative D call: TRBD2 (5 bases). Trimming shortened V by 1 base and J by 4 bases, and 10 bases separated the two germline ends. The CDR3 length is 14 residues. Germline lookup yields CDR1 SGHAT and CDR2 FQNNGV. The CDR3 region is CASSLGLARETQYF. The CDR3 DNA reads TGTGCCAGCAGCTTAGGGCTAGCAAGAGAGACCCAGTACTTC.

The chain combines TRBV7-9 with TRBJ2-7; TRBD1 matches 9 bases. Trimming cost V 7 bases and J 5 bases; bases outside gene matches: 21. Germline CDR1 and CDR2: SEHNR and FQNEAQ (reference sequence). This CDR3 is 18 amino acids long. Here the CDR3 reads CASISTALTGTGIHEQYF. DNA for the CDR3: TGTGCCAGCATATCAACGGCCCTCACCGGGACAGGGATCCACGAGCAGTACTTC.

This clone was seen only once. Additional DNA sequences in this sample encode the identical CDR3. This chain links TRBV19 with TRBJ2-5; 7 bases agree with TRBD1. The ends lost 4 bases at V and 1 base at J; junction bases unmatched: 3. The CDR3 totals 14 residues. The germline V gene has CDR1 LNHDA and CDR2 SQIVND (reference sequence). The CDR3 sequence: CASSTGTAQETQYF. DNA for the CDR3: TGTGCCAGTAGTACCGGGACAGCCCAAGAGACCCAGTACTTC.

The chain carries TRBV28 and TRBJ1-2, with D possibly TRBD1 on 5 matching bases. Trimming left V 8 bases short and J 2 bases short, with 9 bases between. Looked up from germline, CDR1 is MDHEN and CDR2 is SYDVKM. The CDR3 is 12 residues long. In nucleotides, the CDR3 is TGTGCCAGCCGGCAGGGAAACTATGGCTACACCTTC. Amino acid sequence: CASRQGNYGYTF.

This chain joins TRBV7-2 and TRBJ2-5; 8 bases align to TRBD2. The CDR3 length is 15 residues. Germline V lookup: CDR1 SGHTA, CDR2 FQGNSA. The V gene end was trimmed by 6 bases and the J gene end by 2 bases; junction bases not matched to a gene: 8. The CDR3 sequence is CASRPSPGGQETQYF. CDR3 bases: TGTGCCAGCAGACCTAGCCCGGGGGGGCAAGAGACCCAGTACTTC.

The chain employs TRBV2 and TRBJ2-3; 9 bases fit TRBD2. J lost 2 bases, V lost 6 bases, and 9 bases had no gene match. The CDR3 is 16 residues long. Germline CDR1 is SNHLY and CDR2 is FYNNEI. CDR3 in amino acids: CASRTGLAGLTDTQYF. CDR3 nucleotides: TGTGCCAGCAGGACGGGTCTAGCGGGACTCACAGATACGCAGTATTTT.

The chain links TRBV6-1 to TRBJ1-2; D not certain. From germline, CDR1 is MNHNS and CDR2 SASEGT. The length of the CDR3 is 12 residues. With 2 bases removed from V and 5 bases from J, the gap between germline ends came to 6 bases. DNA of the CDR3: TGTGCCAGCAGTGAAAGACTTTATGGCTACACCTTC. Residues: CASSERLYGYTF.

This chain connects TRBV6-4 to TRBJ1-1; D unclear. The V gene's germline CDR1 is MRHNA and CDR2 SNTAGT. The V gene lost 2 bases and the J gene lost 1 base, with 8 bases spanning the gap. This CDR3 contains 14 residues. The CDR3 nucleotides read TGTGCCAGCAGTGACCAGCCAGGGAACACTGAAGCTTTCTTT. Translated, it gives CASSDQPGNTEAFF.

This chain uses TRBV6-5 with TRBJ2-7; 8 nucleotides align to TRBD1. Germline lookup yields CDR1 MNHEY and CDR2 SVGAGI. V gave up 8 bases and J gave up 5 bases; unmatched junction bases: 11. The CDR3 spans 14 residues. The CDR3 region has the DNA TGTGCCAGCTTCCTGGACAGGGCTTGGGACGAGCAGTACTTC. It is translated as CASFLDRAWDEQYF.

This clone was recorded a few times. The rearrangement joins TRBV5-1 to TRBJ1-6, with TRBD1 as a possible D gene (5 bases). V dropped 0 bases and J dropped 10 bases, with 14 bases sitting between them. There are 15 residues in the CDR3. Germline lookup yields CDR1 SGHRS and CDR2 YFSETQ. The CDR3 loop is CASSLGQILGSPLHF. The CDR3 coding sequence is TGCGCCAGCAGCTTGGGACAGATCCTGGGGTCACCCCTCCACTTT.

The V call is TRBV19, the J call TRBJ2-7, with TRBD2 matching 10 bases. Germline-derived CDR1 and CDR2 are LNHDA and SQIVND (reference sequence). J was trimmed by 2 bases and V by 2 bases; bases with no gene match: 3. The CDR3 runs to 15 residues. The CDR3 sequence: CASSILSGGAYEQYF. CDR3 DNA: TGTGCCAGTAGTATACTCAGCGGGGGGGCCTACGAGCAGTACTTC.

A few counts support this clone. This sequence joins TRBV6-5 and TRBJ1-5; D ambiguous. V was pared by 7 bases and J by 16 bases, with 20 bases between. Germline values: CDR1 MNHEY, CDR2 SVGAGI. This CDR3 is built from 12 residues. CDR3 in DNA: TGTGCCAGCACCGACCTAGGGCGGGGTGCCCATTTT. It specifies CASTDLGRGAHF.

V and J are TRBV10-3 and TRBJ2-7, with 13 bases aligning to TRBD2. V was pared by 4 bases and J by 4 bases, with 7 bases of the junction left unmatched. This CDR3 comprises 16 residues. CDR1 ENHRY and CDR2 SYGVKD come from the germline V gene. CDR3: CAISVTSGRAVYEQYF. CDR3 sequence (DNA): TGTGCCATCAGTGTCACTAGCGGGAGGGCGGTGTACGAGCAGTACTTC.

The chain employs TRBV5-5 and TRBJ1-6, with 9 positions matching TRBD1. V lost 0 bases, J lost 10 bases, and 8 bases stayed unmatched. The CDR3 runs 16 residues. Per the germline V gene, CDR1 is SGHKS and CDR2 is YYEKEE (reference sequence). The CDR3 coding sequence is TGTGCCAGCAGCTTGGGGCCGGGACAGGGCGAATCACCCCTCCACTTT. It codes for CASSLGPGQGESPLHF.

The sample holds one count of this clone. The chain uses TRBV18 and TRBJ1-6; TRBD1 agrees at 7 bases. V lost 4 bases to trimming and J lost 11 bases; unmatched junction nucleotides: 14. CDR1 KGHSH and CDR2 LQKENI come from the germline V gene. CDR3 length equals 16 residues. CDR3 residues: CASSLDLTGAETPLHF. CDR3 in DNA: TGTGCCAGCTCACTAGACCTTACAGGGGCCGAGACACCCCTCCACTTT.

This chain links TRBV24-1 with TRBJ1-1; TRBD1 might be the D (6 bases). Trimming removed 4 bases from V and 10 bases from J, with 12 bases in between. The CDR3 has 12 residues. Germline V gene lookup returns CDR1 KGHDR and CDR2 SFDVKD. CDR3 loop: CATSDTGFRAFF. CDR3 DNA sequence: TGTGCCACCAGTGACACAGGGTTTAGAGCTTTCTTT.

The chain uses TRBV3-1 (or the pseudogene TRBV3-2) and TRBJ2-3; D is ambiguous. Trimming shortened V by 2 bases and J by 0 bases, and 6 bases separated the two germline ends. Germline CDR1 reads LGHDT; CDR2 reads YNNKEL (reference sequence). The CDR3 sequence is 14 residues long. CDR3 coding DNA: TGTGCCAGCAGCCAACTCCCTAGCACAGATACGCAGTATTTT. It specifies CASSQLPSTDTQYF.

The chain couples TRBV14 to TRBJ2-7; possibly TRBD2 for D (6 bases). V lost 0 bases and J 4 bases, leaving 22 bases between the germline ends. CDR1 is SGHDN, CDR2 FVKESK, per germline. The CDR3 is 18 amino acids. The CDR3 DNA follows: TGTGCCAGCAGCCAAGATGCCGAGTGGGTCGGGGGTCCGTACGAGCAGTACTTC. Translating it yields CASSQDAEWVGGPYEQYF.

The chain recombines TRBV14 with TRBJ2-5, with TRBD2 matching 11 bases. With V trimmed by 1 base and J by 2 bases, 0 bases remained unmatched. The CDR3 is 15 amino acids. Germline assignment: CDR1 SGHDN and CDR2 FVKESK. CDR3 DNA: TGTGCCAGCAGCCAAGGACTAGCGGGGCAAGAGACCCAGTACTTC. Translated: CASSQGLAGQETQYF.

This chain uses TRBV24-1 with TRBJ2-1; 9 nucleotides align to TRBD1. CDR1 is KGHDR and CDR2 is SFDVKD in the germline V gene. The CDR3 has 17 residues. Unmatched junction bases numbered 13, after V lost 3 bases and J lost 8 bases. The CDR3 coding sequence is TGTGCCACCAGTGATCCGCGACAGGGGGGTGGGGCCGATGAGCAGTTCTTC. Translated: CATSDPRQGGGADEQFF.

The chain carries TRBV19 and TRBJ2-3; D is possibly TRBD2 (6 bases). The V gene lost 6 bases and the J gene lost 0 bases, with 10 bases spanning the gap. Germline assignment: CDR1 LNHDA and CDR2 SQIVND (reference sequence). This CDR3 contains 14 residues. The CDR3 nucleotides read TGTGCCAGTAGGACTAGAGGGAGCACAGATACGCAGTATTTT. Protein sequence: CASRTRGSTDTQYF. Full variable domain (outside the CDR3, taken from reference TRBV19 and TRBJ2-3): DGGITQSPKYLFRKEGQNVTLSCEQNLNHDAMYWYRQDPGQGLRLIYYSQIVNDFQKGDIAEGYSVSREKKESFPLTVTSAQKNPTAFYLCASRTRGSTDTQYFGPGTRLTVL.

The chain combines TRBV20-1 with TRBJ2-1; the match to TRBD1 covers 7 bases. Germline CDR1 and CDR2: DFQATT and SNEGSKA (reference sequence). V gave up 1 base and J gave up 12 bases; unmatched junction bases: 3. This CDR3 has 11 amino acids. The CDR3 reads CSARGSGGQFF. CDR3 in DNA: TGCAGTGCTAGAGGGTCAGGGGGGCAGTTCTTC.

This clone was found a few times. This chain joins TRBV5-1 and TRBJ1-1; D uncertain. There are 13 residues in the CDR3. CDR1 and CDR2 (germline): SGHRS, YFSETQ. The V and J ends lost 5 bases and 5 bases respectively, with 13 bases between them. The DNA of the CDR3 is TGCGCCAGCAGTAGAACAGATGAAACTGAAGCTTTCTTT. It codes for CASSRTDETEAFF.

The chain couples TRBV19 to TRBJ1-3; D is unclear. V was clipped by 3 bases and J by 0 bases, with 12 bases between them. This CDR3 has 16 residues. Germline V gene sequence: CDR1 LNHDA, CDR2 SQIVND (reference sequence). The CDR3 is CASSMYRANSGNTIYF. In nucleotides, the CDR3 is TGTGCCAGTAGTATGTACCGCGCCAACTCTGGAAACACCATATATTTT. Complete variable domain (other parts from reference TRBV19 and TRBJ1-3): DGGITQSPKYLFRKEGQNVTLSCEQNLNHDAMYWYRQDPGQGLRLIYYSQIVNDFQKGDIAEGYSVSREKKESFPLTVTSAQKNPTAFYLCASSMYRANSGNTIYFGEGSWLTVV.

The rearrangement uses TRBV6-2 or TRBV6-3 and TRBJ1-1; perhaps TRBD1 as D (6 bases). CDR1 is MNHEY and CDR2 is SVGEGT in the germline V gene. This CDR3 is built from 15 residues. Trimming took off 5 bases at V and 0 bases at J, with 13 bases between the two ends. CDR3 nucleotide sequence: TGTGCCAGCAGTCAATCACAGGGCTTGAACACTGAAGCTTTCTTT. It encodes CASSQSQGLNTEAFF.

This clone was observed a few times. This rearrangement joins TRBV28 to TRBJ1-1; D is perhaps TRBD1 (6 bases). V was pared by 7 bases and J by 11 bases, with 14 bases between. The CDR3 runs to 11 residues. Per the germline V gene, CDR1 is MDHEN and CDR2 is SYDVKM. DNA for the CDR3: TGTGCCAGCAACGGGGGGCTAGGGGCTTTCTTT. Protein sequence: CASNGGLGAFF.